These 18 T cell receptor beta chains were sequenced from one sample in a study of shared clonotypes between healthy human individuals. Clones were read by immunoSEQ multiplex PCR, and TCRdb kept only the in-frame ones, dropping some. Seen here are some 1.5 million clones, 96% observed once, and the top ten hold approximately 1.2%. Material for sequencing was naive CD4+ T cells sorted from blood. Stated subset: CD45RA+ positively selected. These receptors were obtained from a man aged 30-40 years in good health.

The chain recombines TRBV7-9 with TRBJ1-1; the D is unclear. CDR3 length: 14 amino acids. The germline V and J ends were trimmed by 4 bases and 5 bases, with 14 bases remaining between them. The V gene's germline CDR1 is SEHNR and CDR2 FQNEAQ (reference sequence). The CDR3 is CASSSEVVRTEAFF. The CDR3 DNA reads TGTGCCAGCAGCTCCGAGGTGGTGCGGACTGAAGCTTTCTTT.

CDR3 bases: TGTGCCAGCAGCAATGACAGGAGCTACAATGAAAAACTGTTTTTT. Residues: CASSNDRSYNEKLFF. The chain joins TRBV5-4 to TRBJ1-4; TRBD1 might be the D (6 bases). Germline V gives CDR1 SGHNT, CDR2 YYREEE (reference sequence). V lost 4 bases and J lost 5, with 15 bases in between. The CDR3 totals 15 residues.

The chain is built from TRBV5-1 and TRBJ1-1; 7 bases map to TRBD1. V gave up 0 bases and J gave up 0 bases; unmatched junction bases: 5. CDR1 and CDR2 from the germline V gene are SGHRS and YFSETQ. The CDR3 is 16 residues long. CDR3 nucleotides: TGCGCCAGCAGCTTGGAGGGACAGCCGATGAACACTGAAGCTTTCTTT. The encoded protein is CASSLEGQPMNTEAFF. Together with reference TRBV5-1 and TRBJ1-1, the CDR3 gives the full variable domain: KAGVTQTPRYLIKTRGQQVTLSCSPISGHRSVSWYQQTPGQGLQFLFEYFSETQRNKGNFPGRFSGRQFSNSRSEMNVSTLELGDSALYLCASSLEGQPMNTEAFFGQGTRLTVV.

CDR3 loop: CASSLLFPSGSSYEQYF. The CDR3 nucleotides are TGTGCCAGCAGTTTATTGTTTCCCAGCGGGAGCTCCTACGAGCAGTACTTC. The rearrangement uses TRBV27 and TRBJ2-7; 8 nucleotides match TRBD2. Germline lookup yields CDR1 MNHEY and CDR2 SMNVEV (reference sequence). With 1 base clipped from V and 0 bases from J, the junction kept 8 bases outside the gene matches. The length of the CDR3 is 17 residues.

This chain links TRBV19 with TRBJ1-1; no clear D. V lost 3 bases, J lost 2 bases, and 13 bases lay in between. Germline CDR1 LNHDA, CDR2 SQIVND (reference sequence). CDR3 length equals 15 residues. The CDR3 is CASSILSDPNTEAFF. For the CDR3, the DNA is TGTGCCAGTAGTATTTTAAGTGATCCTAACACTGAAGCTTTCTTT.

The rearrangement links TRBV5-1 to TRBJ1-2, with TRBD1 matching 9 bases. After removal of 4 bases from V and 7 bases from J, the junction contained 8 bases not matched to a gene. This CDR3 is 14 amino acids long. Per germline, CDR1 SGHRS and CDR2 YFSETQ. DNA of the CDR3: TGCGCCAGCAGCCAAGGGACAGGGTCTTCTGGCTACACCTTC. Translating it yields CASSQGTGSSGYTF. Using reference TRBV5-1 and TRBJ1-2 for the parts outside the CDR3, the full variable domain is KAGVTQTPRYLIKTRGQQVTLSCSPISGHRSVSWYQQTPGQGLQFLFEYFSETQRNKGNFPGRFSGRQFSNSRSEMNVSTLELGDSALYLCASSQGTGSSGYTFGSGTRLTVV.

The rearrangement links TRBV2 to TRBJ2-5; 7 bases map to TRBD2. Per the germline V gene, CDR1 is SNHLY and CDR2 is FYNNEI. CDR3 length equals 14 residues. Trimming cost V 6 bases and J 2 bases; bases outside gene matches: 6. The CDR3 loop reads CASSPRLAQETQYF. In nucleotides, the CDR3 is TGTGCCAGCAGCCCTAGACTAGCTCAAGAGACCCAGTACTTC. Complete variable domain (other parts from reference TRBV2 and TRBJ2-5): EPEVTQTPSHQVTQMGQEVILRCVPISNHLYFYWYRQILGQKVEFLVSFYNNEISEKSEIFDDQFSVERPDGSNFTLKIRSTKLEDSAMYFCASSPRLAQETQYFGPGTRLLVL.

Comment on this clone: The sample has other DNA sequences that encode this CDR3 too. The chain has TRBV5-1 and TRBJ2-5; 11 positions match TRBD1. The V gene's germline CDR1 is SGHRS and CDR2 YFSETQ. The CDR3 is made up of 14 amino acids. Unmatched junction bases numbered 4, after V lost 5 bases and J lost 4 bases. Here the CDR3 reads CASSTDRGRETQYF. The CDR3 bases are TGCGCCAGCAGTACGGACAGGGGGCGAGAGACCCAGTACTTC. Supplemented by reference TRBV5-1 and TRBJ2-5, the full variable domain reads KAGVTQTPRYLIKTRGQQVTLSCSPISGHRSVSWYQQTPGQGLQFLFEYFSETQRNKGNFPGRFSGRQFSNSRSEMNVSTLELGDSALYLCASSTDRGRETQYFGPGTRLLVL.

V and J are TRBV27 and TRBJ2-5; maybe TRBD1 (7 bases). Germline V gene sequence: CDR1 MNHEY, CDR2 SMNVEV (reference sequence). This CDR3 comprises 16 residues. Trimming stripped 2 bases from V and 2 bases from J, with 15 bases between. CDR3 sequence: CASSLGAGGTQETQYF. CDR3 DNA: TGTGCCAGCAGTTTAGGGGCAGGGGGGACTCAAGAGACCCAGTACTTC.

This sequence joins TRBV7-9 and TRBJ2-7; maybe TRBD2 (5 bases). V lost 6 bases and J lost 6, with 15 bases in between. This CDR3 has 13 amino acids. CDR1 and CDR2 (germline): SEHNR, FQNEAQ (reference sequence). The CDR3 sequence is CASRSRGSAEQYF. Here the CDR3 DNA reads TGTGCCAGCAGGTCCCGGGGAAGCGCCGAGCAGTACTTC.

This sequence joins TRBV12-5 and TRBJ2-5, with 8 bases that match TRBD1. The germline V gene has CDR1 LGHNT and CDR2 FRNRAP. The CDR3 has 13 residues. V lost 3 bases, J lost 4 bases, and 1 base stayed unmatched. The CDR3 DNA is TGTGCTAGTGGTTTACAGGGGGGAGAGACCCAGTACTTC. Amino acid sequence: CASGLQGGETQYF.

The chain couples TRBV28 to TRBJ1-2; no definite D call. The CDR3 runs 12 residues. Looked up from germline, CDR1 is MDHEN and CDR2 is SYDVKM. Trimming removed 4 bases at V and 6 bases at J, with 9 bases between. CDR3 nucleotide sequence: TGTGCCAGCAGTTCGTATGGAAATGGCTACACCTTC. Its protein product is CASSSYGNGYTF.

This clone was counted a single time. The gene calls are TRBV5-1 and TRBJ2-7; D perhaps matches TRBD2 (6 bases). Looked up from germline, CDR1 is SGHRS and CDR2 is YFSETQ. Deletions cut 4 bases from V and 2 bases from J, with 19 bases between. This CDR3 has 16 residues. Here the CDR3 DNA reads TGCGCCAGCAGCCCCCGTAGCGGCCATGGACCCTACGAGCAGTACTTC. Encoded protein: CASSPRSGHGPYEQYF.

The chain employs TRBV2 and TRBJ1-1, with D tentatively TRBD1 (6 bases). With 8 bases removed from V and 4 bases from J, the gap between germline ends came to 11 bases. The germline V gene encodes CDR1 SNHLY and CDR2 FYNNEI. The CDR3 loop spans 12 amino acids. The DNA of the CDR3 is TGTGCCAGCCGAGGGGGGGTCACTGAAGCTTTCTTT. This sequence encodes CASRGGVTEAFF.

The V and J genes are TRBV7-9 and TRBJ2-7; TRBD1 might be the D (6 bases). The length of the CDR3 is 16 residues. The germline V and J ends were trimmed by 4 bases and 2 bases, with 18 bases remaining between them. The germline V gene encodes CDR1 SEHNR and CDR2 FQNEAQ (reference sequence). CDR3 DNA sequence: TGTGCCAGCAGCTCCCTGGGCCGACAGGCCGCCTACGAGCAGTACTTC. The encoded protein is CASSSLGRQAAYEQYF.

V usage is TRBV29-1 and J usage is TRBJ2-1, with 13 bases identical to TRBD2. The germline gives CDR1 SQVTM, CDR2 ANQGSEA. V gave up 3 bases and J gave up 7 bases; unmatched junction bases: 3. The CDR3 extends over 14 amino acids. CDR3 region: CSVERLAGGNEQFF. Here the CDR3 DNA reads TGCAGCGTTGAGAGACTAGCGGGAGGTAATGAGCAGTTCTTC.

V and J are TRBV29-1 and TRBJ2-1; 7 bases agree with TRBD2. This CDR3 is built from 15 residues. Losses at the gene ends were 6 bases for V and 2 bases for J; bases not matched to a gene: 10. CDR1 is SQVTM, CDR2 ANQGSEA, per germline. The chain's CDR3 is CSVAVGGRPYNEQFF. The DNA of the CDR3 is TGCAGCGTCGCGGTGGGCGGGAGACCCTACAATGAGCAGTTCTTC.

This clone was found once. The CDR3 sequence is CASSSLAGGPSNEQFF. The CDR3 bases are TGTGCCAGCAGCTCGCTAGCGGGAGGGCCTAGTAATGAGCAGTTCTTC. The V call is TRBV5-4, the J call TRBJ2-1; TRBD2 aligns across 12 bases. J gave up 7 bases and V 3 bases, and 8 bases lay outside the gene matches. This CDR3 region has 16 residues. CDR1 is SGHNT, CDR2 YYREEE, per germline (reference sequence). The complete variable domain, with remaining parts taken from reference TRBV5-4 and TRBJ2-1, reads ETGVTQSPTHLIKTRGQQVTLRCSSQSGHNTVSWYQQALGQGPQFIFQYYREEENGRGNFPPRFSGLQFPNYSSELNVNALELDDSALYLCASSSLAGGPSNEQFFGPGTRLTVL.